Each of the 22 T cell receptor beta chains below was sequenced from the same sample in a study of cytomegalovirus exposure and HLA in healthy donors. PCR involved 60 Vbeta and 13 Jbeta primers. Here immunoSEQ multiplex PCR was the method, and the copy in TCRdb shows in-frame clones only, minus some. The data contain some 140,000 clones, around 79% of them singletons. Sequencing used PBMCs. These receptors were collected from a man younger than 45 in good health and CMV-seropositive.

The gene calls are TRBV7-8 and TRBJ2-7, with 7 bases lining up with TRBD2. CDR1 and CDR2 from the germline V gene are SGHVS and FQNEAQ. J gave up 2 bases and V 1 base, and 5 bases lay outside the gene matches. The CDR3 is made up of 15 amino acids. This CDR3 reads CASSLVSGGTYEQYF. As DNA, the CDR3 is TGTGCCAGCAGCTTAGTATCGGGGGGTACCTACGAGCAGTACTTC. Full variable domain (missing parts from reference TRBV7-8 and TRBJ2-7): GAGVSQSPRYKVAKRGQDVALRCDPISGHVSLFWYQQALGQGPEFLTYFQNEAQLDKSGLPSDRFFAERPEGSVSTLKIQRTQQEDSAVYLCASSLVSGGTYEQYFGPGTRLTVT.

The V and J genes are TRBV5-6 and TRBJ2-1, with 8 bases fitting TRBD2. CDR1 SGHDT and CDR2 YYEEEE come from the germline V gene. Germline trimming cut 6 bases from V and 8 bases from J; bases unmatched to any gene: 16. CDR3 length equals 16 residues. CDR3 sequence: CASNTLAGPKWDEQFF. CDR3 nucleotide sequence: TGTGCCAGCAATACCCTAGCGGGCCCTAAGTGGGATGAGCAGTTCTTC.

This chain connects TRBV9 to TRBJ2-4, with D perhaps matching TRBD2 (6 bases). V lost 2 bases to trimming and J lost 8 bases, with 11 bases between them. The germline gives CDR1 SGDLS, CDR2 YYNGEE. This CDR3 has 13 amino acids. CDR3: CASSVGLSDIQYF. The CDR3 DNA follows: TGTGCCAGCAGCGTGGGACTTTCGGACATTCAGTACTTC. The full variable domain, rest sourced from reference TRBV9 and TRBJ2-4, is DSGVTQTPKHLITATGQRVTLRCSPRSGDLSVYWYQQSLDQGLQFLIQYYNGEERAKGNILERFSAQQFPDLHSELNLSSLELGDSALYFCASSVGLSDIQYFGAGTRLSVL.

The rearrangement joins TRBV2 to TRBJ2-1, with 11 positions matching TRBD2. Germline V gene data show CDR1 as SNHLY and CDR2 as FYNNEI. The V segment lost 6 bases and the J segment 1 base; nucleotides outside the gene matches: 2. The length of the CDR3 is 15 residues. The CDR3 here is CASRLAGGSYNEQFF. In DNA form, the CDR3 reads TGTGCCAGCAGGTTAGCGGGAGGGTCCTACAATGAGCAGTTCTTC.

The rearrangement joins TRBV7-2 to TRBJ1-1; D ambiguous. CDR3 length: 12 residues. Germline V gene lookup returns CDR1 SGHTA and CDR2 FQGNSA. Trimming left V 5 bases short and J 5 bases short, with 9 bases between. The CDR3 coding sequence is TGTGCCAGCAGCCGCCGGGAGACTGAAGCTTTCTTT. It encodes CASSRRETEAFF.

This sequence joins TRBV28 and TRBJ1-1; D not certain. The V gene's germline CDR1 is MDHEN and CDR2 SYDVKM. The CDR3 spans 17 residues. The V end was cut by 7 bases, the J end by 2 bases, with 23 bases between. The CDR3 nucleotides read TGTGCCAGCACTCTGAGTTTGTACAGACTACTCAACACTGAAGCTTTCTTT. Its translation: CASTLSLYRLLNTEAFF.

The rearrangement joins TRBV7-9 to TRBJ1-2, with D uncertain. The germline V and J ends were trimmed by 4 bases and 6 bases, with 18 bases remaining between them. From germline, CDR1 is SEHNR and CDR2 FQNEAQ (reference sequence). The length of the CDR3 is 15 residues. The CDR3 here is CASSYTTGGLDGYTF. Written as DNA, the CDR3 is TGTGCCAGCAGCTATACAACTGGCGGGCTGGATGGCTACACCTTC.

This clone was counted a few times. The rearrangement uses TRBV4-1 and TRBJ2-7, with D perhaps matching TRBD2 (5 bases). CDR3 size: 15 residues. Trimming stripped 4 bases from V and 6 bases from J, with 19 bases between. The germline V gene encodes CDR1 MGHRA and CDR2 YSYEKL. The CDR3 spells CASSLPSSGFGEQYF. CDR3 bases: TGCGCCAGCAGCCTACCCTCTTCGGGGTTTGGCGAGCAGTACTTC.

The J gene is TRBJ1-1, the V gene TRBV18; D unclear. The CDR3 covers 13 residues. Germline CDR1 reads KGHSH; CDR2 reads LQKENI. Trimming cost V 6 bases and J 3 bases, with 11 bases left between them. The CDR3 reads CASSYTRDTEAFF. In DNA form, the CDR3 reads TGTGCCAGCTCTTACACGCGGGACACTGAAGCTTTCTTT.

The chain employs TRBV9 and TRBJ1-4; 7 bases agree with TRBD1. This CDR3 comprises 14 residues. Germline values: CDR1 SGDLS, CDR2 YYNGEE. V lost 1 base, J lost 7 bases, and 4 bases stayed unmatched. The CDR3 spells CASSVRGPGEKLFF. In DNA, the CDR3 is TGTGCCAGCAGCGTAAGGGGGCCGGGTGAAAAACTGTTTTTT.

The chain couples TRBV2 to TRBJ2-5; D possibly corresponds to TRBD1 (6 bases). V was shortened by 7 bases and J by 5 bases, with 14 bases between the two germline ends. CDR1 and CDR2 (germline): SNHLY, FYNNEI. CDR3 size: 13 residues. CDR3 sequence (DNA): TGTGCCAGCACCCAGACAGGCGGGGAGACCCAGTACTTC. It yields the protein CASTQTGGETQYF.

On this clone itself: Other DNA sequences in this specimen translate into the identical CDR3. This chain links TRBV2 with TRBJ1-5; 10 bases map to TRBD1. Per the germline V gene, CDR1 is SNHLY and CDR2 is FYNNEI. V lost 8 bases and J lost 4; bases outside the gene matches: 5. CDR3 length equals 14 residues. The CDR3 is CASSGQGGNQPQHF. The DNA for the CDR3 is TGTGCCAGCTCAGGACAGGGGGGTAATCAGCCCCAGCATTTT.

V and J are TRBV9 and TRBJ2-3; perhaps TRBD2 as D (6 bases). Per the germline V gene, CDR1 is SGDLS and CDR2 is YYNGEE. V shed 6 bases and J shed 2 bases, with 19 bases lying between them. This CDR3 is 16 amino acids long. This CDR3 is CASTNGGTSLTDTQYF. CDR3 DNA sequence: TGTGCCAGCACCAATGGAGGGACTTCTCTCACAGATACGCAGTATTTT.

The chain carries TRBV2 and TRBJ1-1; no firm D call. Trimming pared 7 bases from V and 0 bases from J, leaving 6 bases between. In germline, CDR1 is SNHLY, CDR2 FYNNEI. This CDR3 is built from 12 residues. DNA of the CDR3: TGTGCCAGCAACAGATTGAACACTGAAGCTTTCTTT. This translates into CASNRLNTEAFF.

V is TRBV2 and J is TRBJ1-1; tentatively, D is TRBD1 (5 bases). V was shortened by 8 bases and J by 11 bases, with 12 bases between the two germline ends. Germline CDR1 SNHLY, CDR2 FYNNEI. This CDR3 comprises 10 residues. The CDR3 loop is CASFAGEAFF. In DNA form, the CDR3 reads TGTGCCAGCTTCGCGGGGGAGGCTTTCTTT.

This sequence joins TRBV7-6 and TRBJ1-6, with 11 bases lining up with TRBD1. V shed 3 bases and J 8 bases; nucleotides not matched to a gene: 3. The germline V gene has CDR1 SGHVS and CDR2 FNYEAQ. The CDR3 extends over 15 amino acids. CDR3 residues: CASSFGTGGDSPLHF. The CDR3 coding sequence is TGTGCCAGCAGCTTCGGGACAGGGGGAGATTCACCCCTCCACTTT.

The V call is TRBV25-1, the J call TRBJ2-1; D is perhaps TRBD2 (5 bases). V was trimmed by 1 base and J by 0 bases, leaving 7 bases between them. Germline V lookup: CDR1 MGHDK, CDR2 SYGVNS. CDR3 length: 15 residues. CDR3 protein: CASSELGSSYNEQFF. The CDR3 region has the DNA TGTGCCAGCAGTGAATTGGGGAGCTCCTACAATGAGCAGTTCTTC.

The chain links TRBV9 to TRBJ2-4; 8 nucleotides line up with TRBD2. Trimming removed 0 bases from V and 6 bases from J; junction bases left unmatched: 11. CDR1 and CDR2 (germline): SGDLS, YYNGEE. The CDR3 covers 17 residues. The CDR3 reads CASSVAPAGGSGNIQYF. CDR3 nucleotides: TGTGCCAGCAGCGTAGCTCCGGCGGGAGGTTCCGGAAACATTCAGTACTTC. Filled out from reference TRBV9 and TRBJ2-4, the complete variable domain reads DSGVTQTPKHLITATGQRVTLRCSPRSGDLSVYWYQQSLDQGLQFLIQYYNGEERAKGNILERFSAQQFPDLHSELNLSSLELGDSALYFCASSVAPAGGSGNIQYFGAGTRLSVL.

The CDR3 is CASSDSNRGRNGYTF. DNA for the CDR3: TGTGCCAGCAGTGACTCGAACAGGGGGCGGAATGGCTACACCTTC. The V gene is TRBV6-4, the J gene TRBJ1-2; 9 bases fit TRBD1. Germline V gene data show CDR1 as MRHNA and CDR2 as SNTAGT. J was trimmed by 6 bases and V by 0 bases; bases with no gene match: 5. CDR3 length: 15 amino acids.

This chain links TRBV7-9 with TRBJ2-1; TRBD2 aligns across 8 bases. The germline V gene encodes CDR1 SEHNR and CDR2 FQNEAQ (reference sequence). Germline trimming cut 5 bases from V and 7 bases from J; bases unmatched to any gene: 10. This CDR3 contains 15 residues. DNA for the CDR3: TGTGCCAGCAGCCCCCGGGGGGGCGCGGGGAATGAGCAGTTCTTC. Translated, it gives CASSPRGGAGNEQFF.

This rearrangement joins TRBV30 to TRBJ2-7; the D gene is possibly TRBD2 (7 bases). V was trimmed by 4 bases and J by 2 bases, leaving 18 bases between them. Germline V CDR1 and CDR2: GTSNPN, SVGIG (reference sequence). CDR3 size: 15 residues. The CDR3 DNA sequence: TGTGCCTGGACCCGAGGGGGGGGAGGGACCTACGAGCAGTACTTC. Translated: CAWTRGGGGTYEQYF.

CDR3 loop: CASSPSRGGWTEAFF. For the CDR3, the DNA is TGTGCCAGCAGTCCTTCTAGGGGGGGGTGGACTGAAGCTTTCTTT. V gene TRBV6-5 combines with J gene TRBJ1-1; a weak D match, TRBD1 (6 bases). This CDR3 comprises 15 residues. Germline values: CDR1 MNHEY, CDR2 SVGAGI. The germline V and J ends were trimmed by 5 bases and 5 bases, with 18 bases remaining between them.